This record covers a single T cell receptor beta chain. Its antigen is undetermined. The read finishes 3 residues shy of the CDR3 end, and the germline J gene is used to complete it. This sample is drawn from a study of T cells in women clearing cervical HPV infection. Looking at the study overall: Cases: HPV16-related CIN3 or worse on histology, 2 invasive cancers. With HLA typing for only a few women, HLA confounding remains possible. Study-wide results and caveats: TRBV6-7 abundance was lower in cases than controls (around 0.1% versus 0.15%).

Germline lookup yields CDR1 SGDLS and CDR2 YYNGEE. The CDR3 extends over 15 amino acids. V gave up 2 bases and J gave up 6 bases; unmatched junction bases: 8. immunoSEQ multiplex PCR used an average of around 1,200 ng genomic DNA. Libraries were prepared by immunoSEQ multiplex PCR; TCRdb keeps only in-frame clonotypes and omits some of them. The sample holds 25,000 to 35,000 clones. This receptor was identified in a woman aged 18 to 75 with a cervical HPV16 infection that either progressed to CIN3+ or cleared (not recorded which). The chain combines TRBV9 with TRBJ2-3; TRBD2 agrees at 8 bases. The sample consisted of blood buffy coat. CDR3 amino acids: CASSVDSGGRDTQYF. Partial CDR3 DNA: TGTGCCAGCAGCGTGGACTCGGGGGGGAGGGATACG. Together with reference TRBV9 and TRBJ2-3, the CDR3 gives the full variable domain: DSGVTQTPKHLITATGQRVTLRCSPRSGDLSVYWYQQSLDQGLQFLIQYYNGEERAKGNILERFSAQQFPDLHSELNLSSLELGDSALYFCASSVDSGGRDTQYFGPGTRLTVL.